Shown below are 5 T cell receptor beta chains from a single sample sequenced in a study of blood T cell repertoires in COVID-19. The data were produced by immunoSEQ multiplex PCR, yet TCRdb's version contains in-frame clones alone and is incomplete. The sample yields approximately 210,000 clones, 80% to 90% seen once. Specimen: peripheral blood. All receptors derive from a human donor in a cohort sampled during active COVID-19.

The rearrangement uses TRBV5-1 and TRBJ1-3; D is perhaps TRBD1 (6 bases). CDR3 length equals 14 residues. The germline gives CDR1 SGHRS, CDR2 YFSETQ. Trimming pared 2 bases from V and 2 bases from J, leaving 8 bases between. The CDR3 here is CASSFPGAGNTIYF. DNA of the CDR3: TGCGCCAGCAGCTTCCCAGGGGCTGGAAACACCATATATTTT.

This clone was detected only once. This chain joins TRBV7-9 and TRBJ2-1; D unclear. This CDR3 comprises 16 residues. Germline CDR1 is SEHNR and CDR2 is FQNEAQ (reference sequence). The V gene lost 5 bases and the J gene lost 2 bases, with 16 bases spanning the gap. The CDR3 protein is CASSQPIGQPYNEQFF. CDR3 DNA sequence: TGTGCCAGCAGCCAACCTATTGGGCAGCCCTACAATGAGCAGTTCTTC.

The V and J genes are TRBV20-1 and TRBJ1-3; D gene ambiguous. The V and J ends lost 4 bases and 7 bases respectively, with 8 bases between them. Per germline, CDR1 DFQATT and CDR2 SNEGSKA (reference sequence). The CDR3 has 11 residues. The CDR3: CSAIIQNTIYF. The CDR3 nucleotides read TGCAGTGCTATCATTCAGAACACCATATATTTT.

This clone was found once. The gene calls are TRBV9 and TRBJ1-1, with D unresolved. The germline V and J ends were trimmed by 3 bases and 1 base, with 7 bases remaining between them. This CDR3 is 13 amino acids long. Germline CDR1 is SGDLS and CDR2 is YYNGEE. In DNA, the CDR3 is TGTGCCAGCAGCGGTCAGGCGAACACTGAAGCTTTCTTT. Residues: CASSGQANTEAFF.

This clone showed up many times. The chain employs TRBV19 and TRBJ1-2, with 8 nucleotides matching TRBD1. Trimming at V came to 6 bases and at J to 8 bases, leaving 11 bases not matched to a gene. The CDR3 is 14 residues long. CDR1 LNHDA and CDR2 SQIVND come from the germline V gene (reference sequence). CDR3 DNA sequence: TGTGCCAGTAGCGAAATACGGACAGGGTACGGCTACACCTTC. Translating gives CASSEIRTGYGYTF.